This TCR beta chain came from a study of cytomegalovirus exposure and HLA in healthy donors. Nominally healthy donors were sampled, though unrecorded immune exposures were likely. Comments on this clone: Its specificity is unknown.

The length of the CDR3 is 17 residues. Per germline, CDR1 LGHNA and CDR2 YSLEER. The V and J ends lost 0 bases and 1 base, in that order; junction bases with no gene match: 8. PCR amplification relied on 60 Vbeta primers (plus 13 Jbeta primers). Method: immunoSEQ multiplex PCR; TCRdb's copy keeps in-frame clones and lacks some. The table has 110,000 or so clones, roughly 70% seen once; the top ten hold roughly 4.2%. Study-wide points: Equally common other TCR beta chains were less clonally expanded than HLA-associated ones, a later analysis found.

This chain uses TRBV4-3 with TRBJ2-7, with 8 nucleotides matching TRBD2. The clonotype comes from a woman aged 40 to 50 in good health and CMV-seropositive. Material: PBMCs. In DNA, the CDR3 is TGCGCCAGCAGCCAAGACAGGACGGGCGGGGGGTCCTACGAGCAGTACTTC. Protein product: CASSQDRTGGGSYEQYF.